The 22 T cell receptor beta chains below were found in one sample sequenced in a study of blood T cell repertoires in COVID-19. Sequencing used immunoSEQ multiplex PCR; TCRdb keeps in-frame clones, though not all of them. The sample carries about 200,000 clones, roughly 80% recorded once. Source material: peripheral blood. Source of these receptors: a woman older than 75 with acute or convalescent COVID-19.

V usage is TRBV7-2 and J usage is TRBJ2-3; 7 bases fit TRBD1. The CDR3 totals 14 residues. Germline CDR1 is SGHTA and CDR2 is FQGNSA. V dropped 2 bases and J dropped 6; count of bases not matched to a gene: 5. This CDR3 is CASSLLQGPDTQYF. CDR3 bases: TGTGCCAGCAGCTTACTACAGGGGCCGGATACGCAGTATTTT.

This chain joins TRBV19 and TRBJ2-3, with 11 bases lining up with TRBD2. Germline CDR1 LNHDA, CDR2 SQIVND (reference sequence). The length of the CDR3 is 17 residues. Trimming at V came to 6 bases and at J to 0 bases, leaving 8 bases not matched to a gene. The DNA of the CDR3 is TGTGCCAGTAGCTCACCGGGACTAGCGGTTAGCACAGATACGCAGTATTTT. It translates to CASSSPGLAVSTDTQYF.

The chain carries TRBV11-3 and TRBJ2-1; 8 bases fit TRBD2. The length of the CDR3 is 18 residues. The ends lost 0 bases at V and 0 bases at J; junction bases unmatched: 7. Germline V gene data show CDR1 as SGHNT and CDR2 as YENEEA. This CDR3 is CASSLELGGTSSYNEQFF. Written as DNA, the CDR3 is TGTGCCAGCAGCTTAGAATTAGGCGGGACTAGCTCCTACAATGAGCAGTTCTTC. Combining the CDR3 with reference TRBV11-3 and TRBJ2-1 gives the whole variable domain EAGVVQSPRYKIIEKKQPVAFWCNPISGHNTLYWYLQNLGQGPELLIRYENEEAVDDSQLPKDRFSAERLKGVDSTLKIQPAELGDSAVYLCASSLELGGTSSYNEQFFGPGTRLTVL.

This chain uses TRBV7-2 with TRBJ2-1, with 8 bases lining up with TRBD2. Trimming removed 1 base from V and 5 bases from J; junction bases left unmatched: 10. The CDR3 consists of 17 residues. Germline V CDR1 and CDR2: SGHTA, FQGNSA. DNA for the CDR3: TGTGCCAGCAGCTTAGGTTATCGCGGGAGGCCTCACAATGAGCAGTTCTTC. Protein: CASSLGYRGRPHNEQFF.

CDR3 protein: CASSRGYNSPLHF. The CDR3 DNA sequence: TGTGCCAGCAGTCGGGGTTATAATTCACCCCTCCACTTT. The V and J genes are TRBV2 and TRBJ1-6; no definite D call. Per germline, CDR1 SNHLY and CDR2 FYNNEI. V was pared by 5 bases and J by 4 bases, with 6 bases between. The CDR3 is 13 residues long.

The chain uses TRBV28 and TRBJ1-4; possible D gene TRBD1, 6 bases. This CDR3 is 16 amino acids long. Looked up from germline, CDR1 is MDHEN and CDR2 is SYDVKM. Trimming pared 5 bases from V and 7 bases from J, leaving 20 bases between. Written as DNA, the CDR3 is TGTGCCAGCAGTACCTCGGGGGGCCTCATCTCTGAAAAACTGTTTTTT. This translates into CASSTSGGLISEKLFF. Complete variable domain (other parts from reference TRBV28 and TRBJ1-4): DVKVTQSSRYLVKRTGEKVFLECVQDMDHENMFWYRQDPGLGLRLIYFSYDVKMKEKGDIPEGYSVSREKKERFSLILESASTNQTSMYLCASSTSGGLISEKLFFGSGTQLSVL.

The rearrangement uses TRBV19 and TRBJ1-5; 10 positions match TRBD1. Germline loops: CDR1 LNHDA, CDR2 SQIVND (reference sequence). V was pared by 7 bases and J by 6 bases, with 18 bases of the junction left unmatched. The CDR3 length is 18 residues. The CDR3 coding sequence is TGTGCCAGTACCCATTCCCCGAGAGACAGGGGGCAGGGTCAGCCCCAGCATTTT. Translated, it gives CASTHSPRDRGQGQPQHF.

The chain joins TRBV9 to TRBJ2-3, with a possible D match to TRBD2 (6 bases). This CDR3 has 15 residues. Trimming pared 0 bases from V and 3 bases from J, leaving 11 bases between. Germline values: CDR1 SGDLS, CDR2 YYNGEE. As DNA, the CDR3 is TGTGCCAGCAGCGTAGCGGGACTGGGAACAGATACGCAGTATTTT. It specifies CASSVAGLGTDTQYF.

The J gene is TRBJ1-5, the V gene TRBV30; D perhaps matches TRBD1 (6 bases). Trimming stripped 2 bases from V and 1 base from J, with 9 bases between. Looked up from germline, CDR1 is GTSNPN and CDR2 is SVGIG (reference sequence). The CDR3 totals 14 residues. The CDR3 DNA reads TGTGCCTGGAGTACAACAGGGAGCAATCAGCCCCAGCATTTT. Its translation: CAWSTTGSNQPQHF.

This chain joins TRBV10-1 and TRBJ1-1; 9 bases align to TRBD1. Germline V gene sequence: CDR1 WNHNN, CDR2 SYGVQD (reference sequence). V was clipped by 2 bases and J by 0 bases; unmatched bases: 7. The CDR3 length is 17 residues. CDR3 sequence: CASSEPYRGRMNTEAFF. The CDR3 DNA reads TGCGCCAGCAGTGAGCCCTACAGGGGGCGAATGAACACTGAAGCTTTCTTT.

The count of this clone is one. This chain connects TRBV5-1 to TRBJ1-3; D ambiguous. This CDR3 is 14 amino acids long. Germline loops: CDR1 SGHRS, CDR2 YFSETQ. The V end was cut by 4 bases, the J end by 6 bases, with 14 bases between. The CDR3 bases are TGCGCCAGCAGCCCCCCCCGGTCCCCAAACACCATATATTTT. Amino acid sequence: CASSPPRSPNTIYF.

The chain is built from TRBV11-1 and TRBJ2-7; a weak D match, TRBD1 (5 bases). The CDR3 is made up of 13 amino acids. Per germline, CDR1 SGHAT and CDR2 FQDESV (reference sequence). The germline V and J ends were trimmed by 3 bases and 5 bases, with 11 bases remaining between them. CDR3 coding DNA: TGTGCCAGCAGCTTGACTGGGGCGAACGAGCAGTACTTC. It is translated as CASSLTGANEQYF.

The chain has TRBV21-1 and TRBJ2-3; the tabulated D call, TRBD2, remains unverified against the DNA. TRBV21-1 is recorded as a pseudogene. This CDR3 region has 14 residues. The CDR3, as DNA: TGTGCCAGCCGCAAACGTGGGGAGGTAGATACGCAGTATTTT. This translates into CASRKRGEVDTQYF.

This clone was observed a single time. This chain connects TRBV10-3 to TRBJ1-4; 7 bases match TRBD1. Germline values: CDR1 ENHRY, CDR2 SYGVKD. There are 19 residues in the CDR3. The trim removed 5 bases at V and 5 bases at J, leaving 20 bases unmatched. CDR3 region: CAISPQGVEWPGSNEKLFF. The CDR3 DNA reads as TGTGCCATCAGTCCCCAGGGGGTAGAATGGCCGGGGAGCAATGAAAAACTGTTTTTT.

The J gene is TRBJ1-6, the V gene TRBV6-1; 8 bases are shared with TRBD1. CDR3 length: 15 amino acids. With 0 bases clipped from V and 9 bases from J, the junction kept 4 bases outside the gene matches. CDR1 is MNHNS, CDR2 SASEGT, per germline. The CDR3 here is CASSEAQQGGSPLHF. The CDR3 coding sequence is TGTGCCAGCAGTGAAGCGCAACAGGGGGGTTCACCCCTCCACTTT.

The V call is TRBV9, the J call TRBJ2-1, with TRBD2 identical over 10 bases. With 0 bases clipped from V and 5 bases from J, the junction kept 2 bases outside the gene matches. The CDR3 is 15 residues long. In germline, CDR1 is SGDLS, CDR2 YYNGEE. The CDR3 spells CASSVEAGGHNEQFF. For the CDR3, the DNA is TGTGCCAGCAGCGTAGAAGCGGGGGGGCACAATGAGCAGTTCTTC.

This chain connects TRBV24-1 to TRBJ2-1, with 11 bases identical to TRBD2. CDR1 and CDR2 from the germline V gene are KGHDR and SFDVKD. With V trimmed by 1 base and J by 8 bases, 6 bases remained unmatched. The CDR3 contains 16 residues. CDR3 region: CATSDFLTSGGHEQFF. CDR3 DNA: TGTGCCACCAGTGATTTTCTCACTAGCGGGGGTCATGAGCAGTTCTTC.

This chain connects TRBV5-6 to TRBJ1-6; D gene unclear. V lost 2 bases to trimming and J lost 0 bases, with 12 bases between them. This CDR3 is built from 17 residues. The germline CDR1 and CDR2 sequences are SGHDT and YYEEEE. The CDR3 reads CASSFGLPPSYNSPLHF. For the CDR3, the DNA is TGTGCCAGCAGCTTTGGACTCCCTCCCTCCTATAATTCACCCCTCCACTTT.

The chain joins TRBV3-1 (or the pseudogene TRBV3-2) to TRBJ1-5; no reliable D call. Germline CDR1 LGHDT, CDR2 YNNKEL (reference sequence). V lost 7 bases, J lost 7 bases, and 23 bases lay in between. There are 16 residues in the CDR3. The CDR3 protein is CASTLTSIPGGQPQHF. The CDR3 bases are TGTGCCAGCACCTTAACCTCGATTCCGGGAGGACAGCCCCAGCATTTT.

The chain has TRBV2 and TRBJ2-5; 9 nucleotides align to TRBD2. The ends lost 7 bases at V and 1 base at J; junction bases unmatched: 4. The CDR3 spans 14 residues. CDR1 and CDR2 (germline): SNHLY, FYNNEI. The CDR3 protein is CASNPAGGQETQYF. The CDR3, as DNA: TGTGCCAGCAACCCAGCGGGGGGCCAAGAGACCCAGTACTTC.

This clone was observed once. This sequence joins TRBV18 and TRBJ1-4; 8 bases map to TRBD1. V trimming: 5 bases; J trimming: 4 bases; junction bases outside the gene matches: 6. CDR1 is KGHSH and CDR2 is LQKENI in the germline V gene. The CDR3 is 15 residues long. CDR3 nucleotide sequence: TGTGCCAGCTCATCGAGACAGGGGCATAATGAAAAACTGTTTTTT. It codes for CASSSRQGHNEKLFF.

V gene TRBV4-3 combines with J gene TRBJ2-7, with a possible D match to TRBD1 (6 bases). Germline V gene lookup returns CDR1 LGHNA and CDR2 YSLEER. V gave up 4 bases and J gave up 3 bases, with 19 bases separating them. The CDR3 spans 16 residues. This chain's CDR3 is CASSPAAATGIYEQYF. In DNA, the CDR3 is TGCGCCAGCAGCCCCGCCGCCGCGACAGGTATCTACGAGCAGTACTTC.